Listed here are 18 T cell receptor beta chains from one sample, sequenced in a study of blood T cell repertoires in COVID-19. Using immunoSEQ multiplex PCR, the repertoire was profiled, and TCRdb retains in-frame clones only, with some absent. The sample contains more than 400,000 clones, around 87% of which appear only once. Sequencing input: PBMCs or T cells enriched from blood (not recorded which). The receptors originated from a young woman who had recovered from COVID-19.

V gene TRBV6-5 combines with J gene TRBJ1-1; D not certain. CDR1 and CDR2 from the germline V gene are MNHEY and SVGAGI. The CDR3 totals 14 residues. Deletions cut 10 bases from V and 1 base from J, with 16 bases between. CDR3: CATRADGSNTEAFF. The CDR3 DNA reads as TGTGCCACCCGAGCGGACGGATCGAACACTGAAGCTTTCTTT.

The chain joins TRBV4-1 to TRBJ2-7; 7 nucleotides match TRBD1. Germline V CDR1 and CDR2: MGHRA, YSYEKL. The CDR3 is made up of 20 amino acids. V shed 0 bases and J 0 bases; nucleotides not matched to a gene: 17. CDR3 nucleotide sequence: TGCGCCAGCAGCCAAGATCAAATCGCCCCAGGACAGGATTCCTCCTACGAGCAGTACTTC. It encodes CASSQDQIAPGQDSSYEQYF.

V is TRBV10-3 and J is TRBJ1-2; D is unclear. Deletions cut 2 bases from V and 4 bases from J, with 5 bases between. The CDR3 is made up of 12 amino acids. Germline CDR1 and CDR2: ENHRY and SYGVKD. In nucleotides, the CDR3 is TGTGCCATCAGTGAGACGGGCTATGGCTACACCTTC. This codes for CAISETGYGYTF.

The chain is built from TRBV4-1 and TRBJ2-6; TRBD1 matches at 10 bases. This CDR3 has 19 amino acids. V was clipped by 3 bases and J by 0 bases; unmatched bases: 8. From germline, CDR1 is MGHRA and CDR2 YSYEKL. The CDR3 bases are TGCGCCAGCAGCCACCTACCGGGACAGGGGCCCTCTGGGGCCAACGTCCTGACTTTC. Translation gives CASSHLPGQGPSGANVLTF.

The chain employs TRBV7-9 and TRBJ2-3, with D perhaps matching TRBD1 (6 bases). V was clipped by 1 base and J by 2 bases, with 13 bases between them. The CDR3 spans 16 residues. CDR1 and CDR2 from the germline V gene are SEHNR and FQNEAQ (reference sequence). Written as DNA, the CDR3 is TGTGCCAGCAGCTTAGGAAGGACAGTTTTCACAGATACGCAGTATTTT. Translated, it gives CASSLGRTVFTDTQYF.

CDR3 region: CAWSSSSYNSPLHF. CDR3 coding DNA: TGTGCCTGGAGTTCGAGCTCCTATAATTCACCCCTCCACTTT. The chain couples TRBV30 to TRBJ1-6, with D uncertain. From germline, CDR1 is GTSNPN and CDR2 SVGIG (reference sequence). V shed 2 bases and J shed 0 bases, with 5 bases lying between them. This CDR3 region has 14 residues.

Only a few counts were recorded for this clone. V is TRBV4-2 and J is TRBJ2-2, with D uncertain. Germline CDR1 is LGHNA and CDR2 is YNFKEQ. The CDR3 sequence is 14 residues long. The germline V and J ends were trimmed by 0 bases and 6 bases, with 8 bases remaining between them. CDR3: CASSQDLRAGELFF. The CDR3 DNA follows: TGTGCCAGCAGCCAAGATTTGCGCGCCGGGGAGCTGTTTTTT.

This chain uses TRBV3-1 (or the pseudogene TRBV3-2) with TRBJ2-3, with D possibly matching TRBD1 (6 bases). CDR1 and CDR2 from the germline V gene are LGHDT and YNNKEL (reference sequence). The length of the CDR3 is 14 residues. V was pared by 3 bases and J by 1 base, with 8 bases between. The CDR3 bases are TGTGCCAGCAGCCAGCGGACAGGCACAGATACGCAGTATTTT. Amino acid sequence: CASSQRTGTDTQYF.

This clone was picked up a small number of times. The V gene is TRBV7-9, the J gene TRBJ1-1; the D gene is possibly TRBD1 (5 bases). This CDR3 has 16 amino acids. V lost 6 bases, J lost 8 bases, and 25 bases lay in between. Germline V gene lookup returns CDR1 SEHNR and CDR2 FQNEAQ (reference sequence). CDR3 sequence: CASSSNPAGGTPEAFF. CDR3 sequence (DNA): TGTGCCAGCAGTTCAAACCCGGCTGGAGGGACCCCCGAAGCTTTCTTT.

The CDR3, as DNA: TGTGCCAGCAGCTCCACAGGGTCCACCGGGGAGCTGTTTTTT. It encodes CASSSTGSTGELFF. The chain combines TRBV11-3 with TRBJ2-2; weak D call: TRBD1 (6 bases). This CDR3 is 14 amino acids long. The ends were cut back, 4 bases at V and 4 bases at J, with 10 bases in the middle. In germline, CDR1 is SGHNT, CDR2 YENEEA.

This chain joins TRBV18 and TRBJ2-1; maybe TRBD2 (5 bases). This CDR3 comprises 17 residues. The V gene lost 1 base and the J gene lost 8 bases, with 21 bases spanning the gap. Germline-derived CDR1 and CDR2 are KGHSH and LQKENI. CDR3 DNA sequence: TGTGCCAGCTCACCACAGAGGGAGCCATCTAGCTTCGATGAGCAGTTCTTC. Amino acids: CASSPQREPSSFDEQFF.

CDR3 region: CASSPLRGRDTQYF. CDR3 sequence (DNA): TGTGCCAGCAGCCCTCTTAGAGGTAGAGATACGCAGTATTTT. This sequence joins TRBV7-9 and TRBJ2-3, with unresolved D. Germline CDR1 SEHNR, CDR2 FQNEAQ (reference sequence). This CDR3 spans 14 amino acids. Between the trimmed V and J ends, which lost 5 bases and 5 bases, there was a span of 14 bases.

In nucleotides, the CDR3 is TGTGCCAGCAGCTACCGGACAGGGGGGAGAGAAAAACTGTTTTTT. This encodes CASSYRTGGREKLFF. This chain connects TRBV27 to TRBJ1-4; the match to TRBD1 covers 10 bases. Germline lookup yields CDR1 MNHEY and CDR2 SMNVEV (reference sequence). The CDR3 is made up of 15 amino acids. After removal of 6 bases from V and 8 bases from J, the junction contained 9 bases not matched to a gene.

This chain connects TRBV18 to TRBJ2-7; perhaps TRBD1 as D (5 bases). The CDR3 contains 14 residues. In germline, CDR1 is KGHSH, CDR2 LQKENI. V shed 5 bases and J shed 4 bases, with 15 bases lying between them. The chain's CDR3 is CASSGAGMLYEQYF. The CDR3 DNA reads TGTGCCAGCTCAGGAGCAGGGATGTTGTACGAGCAGTACTTC. Variable domain in full (rest from reference TRBV18 and TRBJ2-7): NAGVMQNPRHLVRRRGQEARLRCSPMKGHSHVYWYRQLPEEGLKFMVYLQKENIIDESGMPKERFSAEFPKEGPSILRIQQVVRGDSAAYFCASSGAGMLYEQYFGPGTRLTVT.

About this clone: The sample carries other DNA sequences with the same CDR3. The CDR3 sequence is CAWRGRSNTEAFF. The CDR3 DNA reads as TGTGCCTGGAGGGGCCGCTCGAACACTGAAGCTTTCTTT. The rearrangement links TRBV30 to TRBJ1-1; D is uncertain. The CDR3 is 13 residues long. Per germline, CDR1 GTSNPN and CDR2 SVGIG (reference sequence). The V gene lost 3 bases and the J gene lost 1 base, with 9 bases spanning the gap.

This chain joins TRBV30 and TRBJ1-6, with D perhaps TRBD1 (6 bases). Looked up from germline, CDR1 is GTSNPN and CDR2 is SVGIG (reference sequence). V shed 8 bases and J shed 8 bases, with 16 bases lying between them. CDR3 length: 13 residues. The CDR3: CARGIGGHSPLHF. CDR3 coding DNA: TGTGCCCGAGGGATAGGGGGACATTCACCCCTCCACTTT.

This rearrangement joins TRBV27 to TRBJ2-7; TRBD1 matches at 7 bases. CDR3 length: 11 amino acids. Germline V gene lookup returns CDR1 MNHEY and CDR2 SMNVEV (reference sequence). With V trimmed by 3 bases and J by 9 bases, 2 bases remained unmatched. In DNA, the CDR3 is TGTGCCAGCAGTTTCCAGGGGGTGCAGTACTTC. Translation gives CASSFQGVQYF.

The rearrangement uses TRBV5-4 and TRBJ2-2; 7 bases align to TRBD1. J gave up 5 bases and V 6 bases, and 7 bases lay outside the gene matches. Germline lookup yields CDR1 SGHNT and CDR2 YYREEE (reference sequence). The CDR3 extends over 14 amino acids. CDR3: CASTRDSTTGELFF. The CDR3 nucleotides read TGTGCCAGCACCCGGGACAGTACTACCGGGGAGCTGTTTTTT.